One sample yielded the 17 T cell receptor beta chains listed below, sequenced in a study of OX40 agonist ivuxolimab in advanced cancers. Clones were read by immunoSEQ multiplex PCR, and TCRdb kept only the in-frame ones, dropping some. This table holds over 60,000 clones, around 89% found once. The material sequenced was CD4+ or CD8+ T cells sorted from blood, taken in a trial of the OX40 agonist ivuxolimab. The receptors derive from an adult with an advanced solid tumor such as melanoma, head and neck, liver or kidney cancer.

The CDR3 DNA is TGTGCCAGCAGGTCCCCAGGGGGATATAGCGCCGGGGAGCTGTTTTTT. Translation: CASRSPGGYSAGELFF. The rearrangement joins TRBV28 to TRBJ2-2, with TRBD1 matching 7 bases. This CDR3 is 16 amino acids long. Germline V lookup: CDR1 MDHEN, CDR2 SYDVKM. V lost 6 bases, J lost 6 bases, and 13 bases stayed unmatched.

The rearrangement joins TRBV6-5 to TRBJ1-3; D unresolved. The ends were cut back, 6 bases at V and 1 base at J, with 10 bases in the middle. CDR3 length: 14 residues. Per the germline V gene, CDR1 is MNHEY and CDR2 is SVGAGI. The CDR3 loop reads CASRVARSGNTIYF. CDR3 nucleotide sequence: TGTGCCAGCAGGGTCGCTCGGTCTGGAAACACCATATATTTT.

J is TRBJ1-2 and V is TRBV25-1, with 8 nucleotides matching TRBD1. CDR1 and CDR2 from the germline V gene are MGHDK and SYGVNS. The CDR3 sequence is 12 residues long. Trimming cost V 8 bases and J 7 bases; bases outside gene matches: 6. CDR3 nucleotide sequence: TGTGCCAGCCAGACAGGGGCGGGTGGCTACACCTTC. Translation: CASQTGAGGYTF.

The chain recombines TRBV10-1 with TRBJ2-7; 9 positions agree with TRBD1. Germline V gene sequence: CDR1 WNHNN, CDR2 SYGVQD (reference sequence). V was clipped by 5 bases and J by 4 bases; unmatched bases: 6. The CDR3 is 14 residues long. The CDR3 loop is CASSPGQGEYEQYF. Written as DNA, the CDR3 is TGCGCCAGCAGTCCGGGACAGGGAGAGTACGAGCAGTACTTC.

The chain carries TRBV5-6 and TRBJ1-5, with D possibly TRBD1 on 6 matching bases. V lost 4 bases to trimming and J lost 6 bases, with 14 bases between them. Germline V lookup: CDR1 SGHDT, CDR2 YYEEEE. The length of the CDR3 is 14 residues. The CDR3 sequence is CASSTWGAGQPQHF. CDR3 DNA sequence: TGTGCCAGCAGCACGTGGGGGGCTGGTCAGCCCCAGCATTTT.

This clone was counted between two and nine times. The chain joins TRBV29-1 to TRBJ1-1; D is uncertain. Germline CDR1 SQVTM, CDR2 ANQGSEA. Trimming removed 8 bases from V and 0 bases from J, with 13 bases in between. The length of the CDR3 is 13 residues. The CDR3 region is CSFQRNLNTEAFF. As DNA, the CDR3 is TGCAGCTTTCAGCGGAATCTGAACACTGAAGCTTTCTTT. Together with reference TRBV29-1 and TRBJ1-1, the CDR3 gives the full variable domain: SAVISQKPSRDICQRGTSLTIQCQVDSQVTMMFWYRQQPGQSLTLIATANQGSEATYESGFVIDKFPISRPNLTFSTLTVSNMSPEDSSIYLCSFQRNLNTEAFFGQGTRLTVV.

The gene calls are TRBV19 and TRBJ2-5, with 13 bases that match TRBD2. The CDR3 spans 15 residues. Germline CDR1 is LNHDA and CDR2 is SQIVND (reference sequence). The ends lost 5 bases at V and 5 bases at J; junction bases unmatched: 5. This CDR3 is CASSAQTSGGETQYF. The CDR3 nucleotides read TGTGCCAGTAGTGCCCAGACTAGCGGGGGGGAGACCCAGTACTTC.

The rearrangement joins TRBV2 to TRBJ1-1; 10 bases line up with TRBD1. Germline trimming cut 4 bases from V and 0 bases from J; bases unmatched to any gene: 5. The germline CDR1 and CDR2 sequences are SNHLY and FYNNEI. The CDR3 contains 16 residues. CDR3 residues: CASSGTGGHMNTEAFF. The CDR3 region has the DNA TGTGCCAGCAGTGGGACAGGGGGTCACATGAACACTGAAGCTTTCTTT.

The rearrangement links TRBV19 to TRBJ2-7; D uncertain. Trimming removed 4 bases at V and 7 bases at J, with 11 bases between. The CDR3 spans 12 residues. Germline V gene sequence: CDR1 LNHDA, CDR2 SQIVND (reference sequence). CDR3: CASSTPLGEQYF. CDR3 DNA: TGTGCCAGTAGTACCCCATTGGGTGAGCAGTACTTC.

V gene TRBV10-1 combines with J gene TRBJ1-1; D perhaps matches TRBD1 (6 bases). V was trimmed by 6 bases and J by 4 bases, leaving 18 bases between them. CDR3 length equals 15 residues. Germline CDR1 is WNHNN and CDR2 is SYGVQD (reference sequence). DNA for the CDR3: TGCGCCAGCAGCCCCCGGAGGGGGGACCCCACTGAAGCTTTCTTT. It codes for CASSPRRGDPTEAFF.

This clone came up once. J is TRBJ2-3 and V is TRBV9, with D perhaps TRBD2 (5 bases). This CDR3 region has 15 residues. V gave up 1 base and J gave up 0 bases, with 9 bases separating them. CDR1 SGDLS and CDR2 YYNGEE come from the germline V gene. The chain's CDR3 is CASSVSGLSTDTQYF. DNA of the CDR3: TGTGCCAGCAGCGTAAGCGGACTCAGCACAGATACGCAGTATTTT.

The CDR3 region is CASSPNQGALQPQHF. DNA of the CDR3: TGTGCCAGCAGCCCTAATCAGGGGGCCCTTCAGCCCCAGCATTTT. The chain has TRBV7-2 and TRBJ1-5; 8 bases align to TRBD1. The CDR3 spans 15 residues. J was trimmed by 6 bases and V by 5 bases; bases with no gene match: 9. Germline CDR1 is SGHTA and CDR2 is FQGNSA.

The chain couples TRBV5-4 to TRBJ1-4; D unclear. Germline V gives CDR1 SGHNT, CDR2 YYREEE (reference sequence). The CDR3 loop spans 13 amino acids. V lost 0 bases, J lost 4 bases, and 4 bases lay in between. The chain's CDR3 is CASSLDYNEKLFF. Written as DNA, the CDR3 is TGTGCCAGCAGCTTGGACTATAATGAAAAACTGTTTTTT.

The CDR3 sequence is CAWSPGSGNEKLFF. CDR3 in DNA: TGTGCCTGGAGTCCAGGGTCGGGTAATGAAAAACTGTTTTTT. The gene calls are TRBV30 and TRBJ1-4; D might be TRBD1 (5 bases). Germline V gene sequence: CDR1 GTSNPN, CDR2 SVGIG (reference sequence). Trimming cost V 2 bases and J 4 bases, with 11 bases left between them. This CDR3 has 14 residues.

The chain couples TRBV5-5 to TRBJ2-5; 12 bases are a match to TRBD2. The junction had 9 bases not matched to a gene; V was cut back by 4 bases and J by 5 bases. The CDR3 extends over 16 amino acids. Germline CDR1 is SGHKS and CDR2 is YYEKEE (reference sequence). DNA of the CDR3: TGTGCCAGCAGCCCGACTAGCGGGGGACGGGGGGAGACCCAGTACTTC. Encoded protein: CASSPTSGGRGETQYF.

The chain has TRBV18 and TRBJ1-2; D is undetermined. Per germline, CDR1 KGHSH and CDR2 LQKENI. Between the trimmed V and J ends, which lost 2 bases and 5 bases, there was a span of 9 bases. There are 13 residues in the CDR3. The CDR3 sequence: CASSPEDLYGYTF. The CDR3 DNA follows: TGTGCCAGCTCACCAGAAGATTTGTATGGCTACACCTTC.

V and J are TRBV2 and TRBJ2-5, with 8 bases identical to TRBD1. Near its end, the DNA agrees better with TRBJ2-7, so the J call may be wrong. This CDR3 comprises 18 residues. CDR1 SNHLY and CDR2 FYNNEI come from the germline V gene. The CDR3 DNA reads TGTGCCAGCAGTGGGCGACCCGTCTCAGACAGGGGCACCTACGAGCAGTACTTC. It codes for CASSGRPVSDRGTYEQYF.